Shown below are 30 T cell receptor beta chains from a single sample sequenced in a study of spatial heterogeneity in lung cancer. Study observations and caveats: The study found that expanded intratumoral alpha and beta TCR counts tracked tumor mutation counts.

Time point noted: sample taken at primary tumor resection. TCRdb reanalysed the 5' RACE reads using MiXCR and keeps one entry per CDR3 protein. In the table there are roughly 1,200 distinct CDR3 sequences, approximately 35% of which are singletons. Their antigens remain unidentified. The sequencing here drew on lung tumor tissue, taken at surgery. These receptors were taken from a male donor with early-stage non-small cell lung cancer.

A word on this clonotype: The size of this beta chain means little, since it is a stray read in a library made for alpha chains. J is TRBJ2-2 and V is TRBV10-3, with D unclear. CDR1 and CDR2 from the germline V gene are ENHRY and SYGVKD. There are 13 residues in the CDR3. Between the trimmed V and J ends, which lost 5 bases and 5 bases, there was a span of 9 bases. The CDR3, as DNA: TGTGCCATCAGTCGGCCCTCAACCGGGGAGCTGTTTTTT. It codes for CAISRPSTGELFF.

On this clonotype: This beta chain slipped into a library made for alpha chains as a stray read, so its size is not meaningful. The V and J genes are TRBV29-1 and TRBJ2-3, with D hard to call. Trimming took off 3 bases at V and 6 bases at J, with 16 bases between the two ends. This CDR3 region has 14 residues. CDR1 and CDR2 from the germline V gene are SQVTM and ANQGSEA. The CDR3 DNA sequence: TGCAGCGTTGAGGGGAACCTCGGGTTTGATACGCAGTATTTT. Translating gives CSVEGNLGFDTQYF.

Points on this clonotype: In a library made to pick up alpha chains, this beta chain is a stray read with a size that means little. The J gene is TRBJ2-5, the V gene TRBV6-2 or TRBV6-3; D gene ambiguous. CDR3 size: 15 residues. The ends were cut back, 0 bases at V and 4 bases at J, with 12 bases in the middle. In germline, CDR1 is MNHEY, CDR2 SVGEGT. Written as DNA, the CDR3 is TGTGCCAGCAGTTACTCGGGCAGGCCGGGAGAGACCCAGTACTTC. This codes for CASSYSGRPGETQYF.

With regard to this clonotype: Being off target in a library aimed at alpha chains, this beta chain has a size of little meaning. This chain joins TRBV12-3 or TRBV12-4 and TRBJ1-1; D ambiguous. Trimming took 6 bases from V and 6 from J, leaving 17 bases between them. This CDR3 has 14 amino acids. For the CDR3, the DNA is TGTGCCAGCAGCCTGGGCTACAGAAGGGCTGAAGCTTTCTTT. Translation: CASSLGYRRAEAFF.

Details on this clonotype: This beta chain is a stray sequence in a library constructed for alpha chains; its clone size is not meaningful. The chain links TRBV4-1 to TRBJ2-1; D not certain. Per the germline V gene, CDR1 is MGHRA and CDR2 is YSYEKL. V lost 0 bases and J 4 bases, leaving 10 bases between the germline ends. The CDR3 runs to 15 residues. The CDR3 is CASSQDPADYNEQFF. CDR3 nucleotides: TGCGCCAGCAGCCAAGATCCAGCAGATTACAATGAGCAGTTCTTC.

Comments on this clonotype: Since it is a stray read in a library aimed at alpha chains, this beta chain has a size that is not meaningful. The chain recombines TRBV12-3 or TRBV12-4 with TRBJ2-6; no definite D call. The CDR3 sequence is 14 residues long. The V end lost 8 bases, the J end lost 4 bases, and 12 bases lay between the germline ends. This CDR3 is CASGRPGGANVLTF. In nucleotides, the CDR3 is TGTGCCAGCGGAAGGCCTGGCGGGGCCAACGTCCTGACTTTC.

A word on this clonotype: The library was designed around alpha chains, so this beta chain is a stray read whose abundance carries little weight. V usage is TRBV30 and J usage is TRBJ2-1; 7 positions match TRBD2. Germline CDR1 GTSNPN, CDR2 SVGIG (reference sequence). The CDR3 runs to 15 residues. After removal of 4 bases from V and 9 bases from J, the junction contained 15 bases not matched to a gene. CDR3 amino acids: CAWTPYAGVLVEQFF. The CDR3 DNA follows: TGTGCCTGGACCCCTTACGCGGGAGTACTCGTTGAGCAGTTCTTC.

With regard to this clonotype: Because the library targeted alpha chains, this beta chain is an off-target read whose size means little. The chain employs TRBV28 and TRBJ2-3, with 9 bases fitting TRBD2. This CDR3 has 14 residues. V gave up 3 bases and J gave up 6 bases; unmatched junction bases: 4. Per germline, CDR1 MDHEN and CDR2 SYDVKM. The CDR3 DNA reads TGTGCCAGCAGTTTTCTAGCGGGGACGGATACGCAGTATTTT. It encodes CASSFLAGTDTQYF.

Note on this clonotype: Within a library made for alpha chains, this beta chain is off target, and its count is uninformative. The chain couples TRBV2 to TRBJ2-7, with a possible D match to TRBD2 (5 bases). From germline, CDR1 is SNHLY and CDR2 FYNNEI. Trimming took 4 bases from V and 2 from J, leaving 9 bases between them. The CDR3 spans 13 residues. CDR3: CASSGGYPYEQYF. DNA for the CDR3: TGTGCCAGCAGTGGAGGGTACCCCTACGAGCAGTACTTC.

On this clonotype: The library was designed around alpha chains, so this beta chain is a stray read whose abundance carries little weight. The chain employs TRBV6-5 and TRBJ2-1, with 10 bases aligning to TRBD1. V shed 2 bases and J 7 bases; nucleotides not matched to a gene: 2. The germline V gene encodes CDR1 MNHEY and CDR2 SVGAGI. The CDR3 runs to 14 residues. The CDR3 bases are TGTGCCAGCAGTTACGGGACAGGGGTTAATGAGCAGTTCTTC. Translation: CASSYGTGVNEQFF.

As for this clonotype: Since it is a stray read in a library aimed at alpha chains, this beta chain has a size that is not meaningful. CDR3 region: CASSAQGAGEETQYF. The DNA of the CDR3 is TGTGCCAGCAGTGCCCAGGGAGCGGGGGAGGAGACCCAGTACTTC. The chain uses TRBV2 and TRBJ2-5; 8 bases align to TRBD2. CDR1 SNHLY and CDR2 FYNNEI come from the germline V gene. This CDR3 has 15 residues. The trim removed 4 bases at V and 5 bases at J, leaving 9 bases unmatched.

By share, this clonotype counts as large. This beta chain is an unintended read in a library built for alpha chains; its size means little. CDR3 sequence reads: CSVPSGSTDTQYF. The CDR3 nucleotides are TGCAGTGTTCCAAGCGGGAGCACAGATACGCAGTATTTT. The chain joins TRBV20-1 to TRBJ2-3, with D possibly TRBD2 on 6 matching bases. Trimming removed 7 bases at V and 0 bases at J, with 11 bases between. CDR3 size: 13 residues. CDR1 is DFQATT, CDR2 SNEGSKA, per germline (reference sequence).

As for this clonotype: The library was built for alpha chains, so this beta chain is an off-target read and its size means little. The chain couples TRBV7-2 to TRBJ2-5; possibly TRBD1 for D (5 bases). This CDR3 comprises 16 residues. Trimming removed 1 base from V and 5 bases from J, with 17 bases in between. Germline CDR1 is SGHTA and CDR2 is FQGNSA. The CDR3 spells CASSLEMSSAGETQYF. The CDR3, as DNA: TGTGCCAGCAGCTTAGAGATGTCCTCGGCAGGGGAGACCCAGTACTTC.

As concerns this clonotype: This beta chain lies outside the target of a library built for alpha chains; its clone size means little. The chain uses TRBV29-1 and TRBJ2-5, with D tentatively TRBD1 (5 bases). Germline CDR1 SQVTM, CDR2 ANQGSEA. The ends were cut back, 7 bases at V and 0 bases at J, with 12 bases in the middle. This CDR3 is 13 amino acids long. The CDR3 is CSATLGDQETQYF. CDR3 nucleotides: TGCAGCGCCACTCTAGGGGACCAAGAGACCCAGTACTTC.

This clonotype was picked up a small number of times. This beta chain was picked up by a library intended for alpha chains and is off target, so its count carries little meaning. CDR3 coding DNA: TGTGCCAGCAGCGCCCTAGGAAATGAGCAGTTCTTC. This sequence encodes CASSALGNEQFF. The chain combines TRBV9 with TRBJ2-1; D gene unclear. The germline gives CDR1 SGDLS, CDR2 YYNGEE. This CDR3 region has 12 residues. V gave up 3 bases and J gave up 7 bases, with 8 bases separating them.

Note on this clonotype: The library was prepared for alpha chains; this beta chain is a stray read, so its frequency means little. The chain recombines TRBV5-1 with TRBJ2-5; possibly TRBD1 for D (6 bases). The germline gives CDR1 SGHRS, CDR2 YFSETQ. The CDR3 length is 15 residues. Trimming removed 2 bases from V and 3 bases from J, with 14 bases in between. The chain's CDR3 is CASSFGQPRKETQYF. In DNA, the CDR3 is TGCGCCAGCAGCTTCGGACAGCCCCGTAAAGAGACCCAGTACTTC.

A remark on this clonotype: This beta chain came through as a stray read in a library set up for alpha chains, and its size says little. This chain joins TRBV5-1 and TRBJ2-5; D remains unclear. The CDR3 sequence is 13 residues long. V lost 6 bases and J lost 3, with 12 bases in between. The germline gives CDR1 SGHRS, CDR2 YFSETQ. CDR3 nucleotides: TGCGCCAGCACCCTCCGCCAGGAAGAGACCCAGTACTTC. It codes for CASTLRQEETQYF.

As to this clonotype: This beta chain came through as a stray read in a library set up for alpha chains, and its size says little. The rearrangement joins TRBV3-1 to TRBJ2-5; the D gene is possibly TRBD2 (5 bases). Germline CDR1 reads LGHDT; CDR2 reads YNNKEL (reference sequence). This CDR3 is built from 20 residues. With 0 bases removed from V and 7 bases from J, the gap between germline ends came to 30 bases. The CDR3 coding sequence is TGTGCCAGCAGCCAAGATCTAGTGAGGAACGGAGGAGAGAGTATTGGGACCCAGTACTTC. It specifies CASSQDLVRNGGESIGTQYF.

Regarding this clonotype: The library was built for alpha chains, so this beta chain is an off-target read and its size means little. The rearrangement joins TRBV3-1 to TRBJ1-2; no clear D. The germline V gene has CDR1 LGHDT and CDR2 YNNKEL (reference sequence). V lost 1 base, J lost 4 bases, and 10 bases lay in between. This CDR3 contains 14 residues. This CDR3 reads CASSQAAGLYGYTF. In nucleotides, the CDR3 is TGTGCCAGCAGCCAAGCGGCGGGTCTCTATGGCTACACCTTC. Together with reference TRBV3-1 and TRBJ1-2, the CDR3 gives the full variable domain: DTAVSQTPKYLVTQMGNDKSIKCEQNLGHDTMYWYKQDSKKFLKIMFSYNNKELIINETVPNRFSPKSPDKAHLNLHINSLELGDSAVYFCASSQAAGLYGYTFGSGTRLTVV.

Notes on this clonotype: This beta chain is an unintended read in a library built for alpha chains; its size means little. The DNA of the CDR3 is TGTGCCAGCAGCTTCCAGGGAAATCAGCCCCAGCATTTT. Its protein is CASSFQGNQPQHF. The rearrangement uses TRBV7-9 and TRBJ1-5; maybe TRBD1 (5 bases). This CDR3 comprises 13 residues. The V gene lost 3 bases and the J gene lost 4 bases, with 7 bases spanning the gap. CDR1 and CDR2 (germline): SEHNR, FQNEAQ (reference sequence).

On this clonotype itself: Because this beta chain is a stray read in a library intended to capture alpha chains, its abundance should not be given much weight. V gene TRBV5-6 combines with J gene TRBJ2-7; 7 nucleotides agree with TRBD1. The ends lost 4 bases at V and 7 bases at J; junction bases unmatched: 11. The CDR3 extends over 14 amino acids. In germline, CDR1 is SGHDT, CDR2 YYEEEE. The CDR3 loop reads CASSGTDRLGEQYF. CDR3 nucleotides: TGTGCCAGCAGCGGAACGGACAGGTTGGGAGAGCAGTACTTC.

Worth noting for this clonotype: Since it is a stray read in a library aimed at alpha chains, this beta chain has a size that is not meaningful. The rearrangement uses TRBV3-1 and TRBJ2-1, with D possibly called TRBD1 or TRBD2 (5 bases each). This CDR3 has 16 residues. The V gene lost 0 bases and the J gene lost 0 bases, with 9 bases spanning the gap. Germline V gene data show CDR1 as LGHDT and CDR2 as YNNKEL (reference sequence). The CDR3 loop reads CASSQESGSSYNEQFF. Here the CDR3 DNA reads TGTGCCAGCAGCCAAGAATCAGGGAGCTCCTACAATGAGCAGTTCTTC.

Turning to this clonotype: This beta chain slipped into a library made for alpha chains as a stray read, so its size is not meaningful. This sequence joins TRBV7-3 and TRBJ2-2; 9 nucleotides match TRBD1. CDR3 size: 17 residues. Germline loops: CDR1 SGHTA, CDR2 FQGTGA. After removal of 5 bases from V and 5 bases from J, the junction contained 12 bases not matched to a gene. The CDR3: CASSPLPGQGWTGELFF. In DNA form, the CDR3 reads TGTGCCAGCAGCCCTTTGCCGGGACAGGGATGGACCGGGGAGCTGTTTTTT.

This clonotype is labeled as medium-sized. As an off-target read in a library built for alpha chains, this beta chain has a frequency of little significance. The genes are TRBV28 and TRBJ2-7; the D call may be TRBD1 or TRBD2 (6 bases each). This CDR3 comprises 13 residues. In germline, CDR1 is MDHEN, CDR2 SYDVKM. The ends were cut back, 2 bases at V and 5 bases at J, with 10 bases in the middle. The CDR3 nucleotides are TGTGCCAGCAGTTTAGGGGGGCGGGACGAGCAGTACTTC. It specifies CASSLGGRDEQYF.

In its sample, this clonotype was seen a few times. A library prepared for alpha chains yielded this beta chain as an off-target read; its size is of little meaning. J is TRBJ2-7 and V is TRBV2; 8 bases align to TRBD2. The CDR3 loop spans 13 amino acids. J gave up 7 bases and V 6 bases, and 8 bases lay outside the gene matches. Germline loops: CDR1 SNHLY, CDR2 FYNNEI. CDR3 bases: TGTGCCAGCAGGAAAGGACTAGCAAGGGAGCAGTACTTC. As protein: CASRKGLAREQYF.

This clonotype is labeled as medium-sized (0.01 to 0.1%). This beta chain is a stray sequence in a library constructed for alpha chains; its clone size is not meaningful. The rearrangement links TRBV27 to TRBJ2-7, with a tentative D call TRBD2 (5 bases). With 5 bases removed from V and 7 bases from J, the gap between germline ends came to 21 bases. Germline CDR1 reads MNHEY; CDR2 reads SMNVEV (reference sequence). CDR3 size: 15 residues. CDR3 sequence reads: CASSLKLGLLVEQYF. The CDR3 DNA follows: TGTGCCAGCAGTCTGAAACTCGGACTTCTCGTGGAGCAGTACTTC.

Judged by abundance, this clonotype is large. This beta chain appears as a stray read in a library generated for alpha chains; its size is not informative. This chain uses TRBV7-9 with TRBJ2-2; D is uncertain. The CDR3 has 12 residues. CDR1 SEHNR and CDR2 FQNEAQ come from the germline V gene (reference sequence). V was clipped by 5 bases and J by 4 bases, with 5 bases between them. CDR3 bases: TGTGCCAGCAGCCTTTTCACCGGGGAGCTGTTTTTT. It yields the protein CASSLFTGELFF. Complete variable domain (other parts from reference TRBV7-9 and TRBJ2-2): DTGVSQNPRHKITKRGQNVTFRCDPISEHNRLYWYRQTLGQGPEFLTYFQNEAQLEKSRLLSDRFSAERPKGSFSTLEIQRTEQGDSAMYLCASSLFTGELFFGEGSRLTVL.

Details on this clonotype: This beta chain is a stray sequence in a library constructed for alpha chains; its clone size is not meaningful. The V call is TRBV7-2, the J call TRBJ2-3; D gene ambiguous. V lost 2 bases, J lost 10 bases, and 7 bases lay in between. The CDR3 loop spans 11 amino acids. The V gene's germline CDR1 is SGHTA and CDR2 FQGNSA. The CDR3 DNA is TGTGCCAGCAGCTTATGGTGGGCGCAGTATTTT. The encoded protein is CASSLWWAQYF.

This clonotype was detected a few times. This beta chain slipped into a library made for alpha chains as a stray read, so its size is not meaningful. The chain uses TRBV29-1 and TRBJ2-2; D perhaps matches TRBD2 (5 bases). The V end was cut by 4 bases, the J end by 0 bases, with 12 bases between. Germline V gene lookup returns CDR1 SQVTM and CDR2 ANQGSEA. The CDR3 covers 15 residues. The CDR3 here is CSVVKVDSNTGELFF. The CDR3 DNA is TGCAGCGTTGTCAAGGTGGACTCGAACACCGGGGAGCTGTTTTTT.

Notes on this clonotype: This beta chain is a stray read from a library made for alpha chains; its abundance is not meaningful. The chain has TRBV5-1 and TRBJ2-1, with D possibly matching TRBD2 (6 bases). Germline CDR1 SGHRS, CDR2 YFSETQ. The CDR3 spans 14 residues. V lost 3 bases and J lost 6, with 13 bases in between. The CDR3 protein is CASSSYPGANEQFF. DNA of the CDR3: TGCGCCAGCAGCTCCTACCCGGGAGCCAATGAGCAGTTCTTC.